Below, one T cell receptor beta chain is given with its context. The sample is drawn from a study of blood T cell repertoires in COVID-19. The wider study: COVID-19 samples, acute and convalescent, were from the United States, Italy and Spain. The analysed material was cDNA or gDNA that came from T cells, B-cell-depleted T cells, or PBMCs.

Authors' analysis steps: Quantification of nucleated cells was approximated via reference gene primer amplification. Data came from immunoSEQ multiplex PCR; TCRdb stores just in-frame clones and leaves some out. V and J calls plus clone size are reproduced from that table; the DNA served to infer D and trimming. The sample records about 200,000 clones, around 83% being singletons. The CDR3 is made up of 14 amino acids. V was shortened by 2 bases and J by 6 bases, with 14 bases between the two germline ends. Germline V lookup: CDR1 SGHVS, CDR2 FQNEAQ. The sequence derives from an elderly woman with acute or convalescent COVID-19. The source material was peripheral blood. The rearrangement joins TRBV7-8 to TRBJ2-7; the D gene is possibly TRBD1 (5 bases). The CDR3 is CASSLLLGRGEQYF. The CDR3, as DNA: TGTGCCAGCAGCTTACTCTTAGGTAGGGGCGAGCAGTACTTC.